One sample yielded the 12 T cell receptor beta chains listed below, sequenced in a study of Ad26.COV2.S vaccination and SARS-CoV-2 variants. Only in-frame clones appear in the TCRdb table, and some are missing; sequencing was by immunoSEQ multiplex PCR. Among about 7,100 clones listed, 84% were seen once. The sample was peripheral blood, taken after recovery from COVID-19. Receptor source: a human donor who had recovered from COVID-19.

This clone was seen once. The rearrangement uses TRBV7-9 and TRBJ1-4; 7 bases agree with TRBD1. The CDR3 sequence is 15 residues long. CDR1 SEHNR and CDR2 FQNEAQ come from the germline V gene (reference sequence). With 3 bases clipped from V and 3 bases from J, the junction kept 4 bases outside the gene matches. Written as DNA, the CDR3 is TGTGCCAGCAGCTTTACAGGGGCGCCTAATGAAAAACTGTTTTTT. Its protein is CASSFTGAPNEKLFF. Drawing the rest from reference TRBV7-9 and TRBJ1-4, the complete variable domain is DTGVSQNPRHKITKRGQNVTFRCDPISEHNRLYWYRQTLGQGPEFLTYFQNEAQLEKSRLLSDRFSAERPKGSFSTLEIQRTEQGDSAMYLCASSFTGAPNEKLFFGSGTQLSVL.

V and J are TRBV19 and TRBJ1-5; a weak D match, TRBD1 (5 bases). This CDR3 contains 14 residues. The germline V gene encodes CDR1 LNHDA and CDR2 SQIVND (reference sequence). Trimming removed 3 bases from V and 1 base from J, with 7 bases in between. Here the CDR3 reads CASSIRDSNQPQHF. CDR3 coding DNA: TGTGCCAGTAGTATTAGGGACAGCAATCAGCCCCAGCATTTT. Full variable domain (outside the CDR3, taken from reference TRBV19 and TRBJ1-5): DGGITQSPKYLFRKEGQNVTLSCEQNLNHDAMYWYRQDPGQGLRLIYYSQIVNDFQKGDIAEGYSVSREKKESFPLTVTSAQKNPTAFYLCASSIRDSNQPQHFGDGTRLSIL.

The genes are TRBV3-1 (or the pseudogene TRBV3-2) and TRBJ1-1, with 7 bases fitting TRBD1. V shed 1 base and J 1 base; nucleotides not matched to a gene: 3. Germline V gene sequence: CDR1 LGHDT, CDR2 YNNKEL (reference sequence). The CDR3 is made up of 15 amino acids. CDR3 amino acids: CASSQAAGGNTEAFF. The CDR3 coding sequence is TGTGCCAGCAGCCAAGCGGCAGGGGGGAACACTGAAGCTTTCTTT.

CDR3: CASSILAGFETQYF. The CDR3, as DNA: TGTGCCAGTAGTATTTTGGCAGGGTTTGAGACCCAGTACTTC. The V gene is TRBV19, the J gene TRBJ2-5, with a weak D call TRBD1 (5 bases). V was clipped by 3 bases and J by 5 bases, with 13 bases between them. The germline V gene has CDR1 LNHDA and CDR2 SQIVND (reference sequence). The CDR3 contains 14 residues.

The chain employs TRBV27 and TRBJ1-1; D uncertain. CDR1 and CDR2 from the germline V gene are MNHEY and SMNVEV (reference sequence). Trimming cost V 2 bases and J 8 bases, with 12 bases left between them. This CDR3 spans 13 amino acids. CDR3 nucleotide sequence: TGTGCCAGCAGTTTACGGTTAGGAGGAGAAGCTTTCTTT. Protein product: CASSLRLGGEAFF.

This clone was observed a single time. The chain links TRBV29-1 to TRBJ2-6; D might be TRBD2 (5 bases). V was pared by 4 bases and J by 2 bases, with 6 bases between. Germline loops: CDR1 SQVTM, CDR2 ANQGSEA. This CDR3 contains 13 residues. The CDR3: CSVGGPGANVLTF. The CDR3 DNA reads TGCAGCGTTGGAGGGCCTGGGGCCAACGTCCTGACTTTC.

The CDR3 DNA sequence: TGTGCCAGTAGTATGGGGGCTGGAGACTCTGGAAACACCATATATTTT. This translates into CASSMGAGDSGNTIYF. This chain joins TRBV19 and TRBJ1-3, with D maybe TRBD1 (6 bases). From germline, CDR1 is LNHDA and CDR2 SQIVND (reference sequence). V gave up 3 bases and J gave up 0 bases, with 12 bases separating them. CDR3 size: 16 residues.

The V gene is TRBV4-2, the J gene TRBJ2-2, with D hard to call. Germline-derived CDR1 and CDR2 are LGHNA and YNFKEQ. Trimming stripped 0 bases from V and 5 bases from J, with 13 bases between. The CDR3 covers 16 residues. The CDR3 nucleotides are TGTGCCAGCAGCCAAGATGTTGGAGTAGGAACCGGGGAGCTGTTTTTT. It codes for CASSQDVGVGTGELFF.

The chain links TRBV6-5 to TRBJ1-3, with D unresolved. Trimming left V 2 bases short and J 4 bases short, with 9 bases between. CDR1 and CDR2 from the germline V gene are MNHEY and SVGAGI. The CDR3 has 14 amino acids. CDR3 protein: CASSYSPGGNTIYF. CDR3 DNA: TGTGCCAGCAGTTACAGTCCGGGGGGAAACACCATATATTTT.

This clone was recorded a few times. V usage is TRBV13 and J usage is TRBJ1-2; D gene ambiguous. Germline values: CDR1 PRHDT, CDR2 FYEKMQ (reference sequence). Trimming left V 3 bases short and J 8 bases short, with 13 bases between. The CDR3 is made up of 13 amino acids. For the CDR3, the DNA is TGTGCCAGCAGCTTTTTACCACAAGAGGGCTACACCTTC. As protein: CASSFLPQEGYTF.

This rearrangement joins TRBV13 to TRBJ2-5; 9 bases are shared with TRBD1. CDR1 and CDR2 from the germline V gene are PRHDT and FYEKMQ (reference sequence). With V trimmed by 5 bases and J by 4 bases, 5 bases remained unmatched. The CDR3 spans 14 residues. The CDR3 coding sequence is TGTGCCAGCAGCCGAACAGGGGGCGCAGAGACCCAGTACTTC. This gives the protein CASSRTGGAETQYF.

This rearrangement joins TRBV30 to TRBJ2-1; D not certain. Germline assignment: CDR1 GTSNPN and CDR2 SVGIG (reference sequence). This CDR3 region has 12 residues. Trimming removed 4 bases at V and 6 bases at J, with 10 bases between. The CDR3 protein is CAWKVFANEQFF. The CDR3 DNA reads TGTGCCTGGAAAGTATTTGCCAATGAGCAGTTCTTC.